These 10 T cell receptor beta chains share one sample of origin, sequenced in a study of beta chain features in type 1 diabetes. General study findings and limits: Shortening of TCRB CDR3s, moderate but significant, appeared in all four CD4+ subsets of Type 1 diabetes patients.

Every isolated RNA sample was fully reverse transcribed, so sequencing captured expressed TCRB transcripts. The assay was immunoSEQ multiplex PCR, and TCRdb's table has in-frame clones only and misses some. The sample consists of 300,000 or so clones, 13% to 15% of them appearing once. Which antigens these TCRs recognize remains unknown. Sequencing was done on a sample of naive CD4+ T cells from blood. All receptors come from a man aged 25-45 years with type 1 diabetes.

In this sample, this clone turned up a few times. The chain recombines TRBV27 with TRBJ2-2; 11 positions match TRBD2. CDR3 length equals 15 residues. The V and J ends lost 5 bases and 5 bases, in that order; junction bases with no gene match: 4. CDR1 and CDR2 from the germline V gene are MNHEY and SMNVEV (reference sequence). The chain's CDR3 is CASSTSGSWTGELFF. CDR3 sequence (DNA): TGTGCCAGCAGTACTAGCGGGAGTTGGACCGGGGAGCTGTTTTTT.

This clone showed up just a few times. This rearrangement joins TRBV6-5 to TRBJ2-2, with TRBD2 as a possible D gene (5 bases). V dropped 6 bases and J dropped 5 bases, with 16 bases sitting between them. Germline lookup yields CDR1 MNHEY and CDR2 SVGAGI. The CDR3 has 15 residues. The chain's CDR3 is CASSLRTSGTGELFF. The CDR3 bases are TGTGCCAGCAGCTTACGGACTTCTGGGACCGGGGAGCTGTTTTTT.

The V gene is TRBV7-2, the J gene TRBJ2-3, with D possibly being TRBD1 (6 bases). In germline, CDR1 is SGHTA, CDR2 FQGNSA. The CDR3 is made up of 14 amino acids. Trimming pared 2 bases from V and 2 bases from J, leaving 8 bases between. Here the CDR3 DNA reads TGTGCCAGCAGCTTAAGGGGGATCACAGATACGCAGTATTTT. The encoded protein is CASSLRGITDTQYF.

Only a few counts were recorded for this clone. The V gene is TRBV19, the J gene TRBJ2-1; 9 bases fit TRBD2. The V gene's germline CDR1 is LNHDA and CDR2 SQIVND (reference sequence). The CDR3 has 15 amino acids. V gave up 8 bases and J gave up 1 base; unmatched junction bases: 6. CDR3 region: CASGRAGGSYNEQFF. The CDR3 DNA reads TGTGCCAGTGGGCGAGCGGGAGGTTCCTACAATGAGCAGTTCTTC.

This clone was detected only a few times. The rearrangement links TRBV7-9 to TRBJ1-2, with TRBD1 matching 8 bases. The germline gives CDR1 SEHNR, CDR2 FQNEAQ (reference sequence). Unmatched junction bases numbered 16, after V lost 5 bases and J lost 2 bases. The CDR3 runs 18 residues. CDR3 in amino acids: CASSVDRDAQMINYGYTF. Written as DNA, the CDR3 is TGTGCCAGCAGCGTGGACAGGGACGCCCAAATGATCAACTATGGCTACACCTTC.

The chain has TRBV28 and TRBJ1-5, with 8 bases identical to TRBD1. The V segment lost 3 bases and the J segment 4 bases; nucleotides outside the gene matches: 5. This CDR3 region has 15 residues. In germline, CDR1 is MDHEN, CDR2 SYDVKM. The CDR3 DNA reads TGTGCCAGCAGTTTGCGTAACAGGGGGAATCAGCCCCAGCATTTT. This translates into CASSLRNRGNQPQHF.

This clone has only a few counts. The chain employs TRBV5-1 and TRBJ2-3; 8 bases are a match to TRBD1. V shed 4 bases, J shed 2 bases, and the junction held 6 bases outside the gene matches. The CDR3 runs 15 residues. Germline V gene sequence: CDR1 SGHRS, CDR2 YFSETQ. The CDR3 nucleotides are TGCGCCAGCAGCATCCCAGGGGGCCCCACAGATACGCAGTATTTT. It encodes CASSIPGGPTDTQYF.

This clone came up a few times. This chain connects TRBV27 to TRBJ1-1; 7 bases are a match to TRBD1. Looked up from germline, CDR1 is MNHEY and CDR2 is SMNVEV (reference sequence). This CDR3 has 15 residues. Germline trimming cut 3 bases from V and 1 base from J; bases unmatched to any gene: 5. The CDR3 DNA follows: TGTGCCAGCAGTTTGGGGGACAGAAGGAACACTGAAGCTTTCTTT. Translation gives CASSLGDRRNTEAFF.

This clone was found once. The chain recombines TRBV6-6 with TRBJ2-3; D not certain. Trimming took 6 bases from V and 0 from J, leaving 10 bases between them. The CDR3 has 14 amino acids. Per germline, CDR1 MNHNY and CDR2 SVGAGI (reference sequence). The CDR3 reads CASRAAASTDTQYF. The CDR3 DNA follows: TGTGCCAGCAGGGCGGCGGCTAGCACAGATACGCAGTATTTT.

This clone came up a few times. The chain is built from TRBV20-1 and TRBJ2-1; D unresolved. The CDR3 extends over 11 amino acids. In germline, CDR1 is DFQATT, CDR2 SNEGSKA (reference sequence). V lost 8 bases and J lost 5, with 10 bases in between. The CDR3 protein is CSSVLDNEQFF. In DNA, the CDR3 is TGCAGTTCCGTCCTTGACAATGAGCAGTTCTTC.